A selection of T cell receptor beta chains follows, all from one sample in a study of blood T cell repertoires in COVID-19. Generated by immunoSEQ multiplex PCR, the TCRdb table keeps only in-frame clones and is missing some. The sample lists roughly 80,000 clones; 77% were seen once. Specimen: peripheral blood. These receptors were taken from a human donor in a cohort sampled during active COVID-19. Each CDR3 is given with its conserved first and last residue. D genes are given only for firm matches. Size is omitted from some rows. Given values are once, few, many or a class for expanded clones.

TRBV6-2/TRBV6-3	-	TRBD2	TRBJ2-3	TGTGCCAGCAGTTACTCGAGGCTAGCGGGGGCACCAGATACGCAGTATTTT	CASSYSRLAGAPDTQYF
TRBV7-9	-	TRBD1	TRBJ2-7	TGTGCCAGCAGCCGCGGGACAGGGGCTACCTACGAGCAGTACTTT	CASSRGTGATYEQYF
TRBV11-2	-	TRBD1	TRBJ1-3	TGTGCCAGCAGCCCGACAGGGAACACCATATATTTT	CASSPTGNTIYF
TRBV6-1	-	TRBD1	TRBJ2-2	TGTGCCAGCAGTGGAAGGGGGACAGGGCCCACCGGGGAGCTGTTTTTT	CASSGRGTGPTGELFF
TRBV2	-	-	TRBJ2-7	TGTGCCAGCAAGATCGACAGGAATCTCTACGAGCAGTACTTC	CASKIDRNLYEQYF
TRBV9	-	TRBD1	TRBJ2-7	TGTGCCAGCAGCCCGGGGACAGGGGCCCTCTACGAGCAGTACTTC	CASSPGTGALYEQYF
TRBV10-3	-	TRBD1	TRBJ2-3	TGTGCCATCAGTGGCGGGACAGGGCGATACGCGCAGTATTTT	CAISGGTGRYAQYF
TRBV5-1	few	-	TRBJ1-6	TGCGCCAGCAGCTTGGACCTCGGGGAACGGAATTCACCCCTCCACTTT	CASSLDLGERNSPLHF
TRBV6-5	few	-	TRBJ1-5	TGTGCCAGCAGTTATCGGGGCAATCAGCCCCAGCATTTT	CASSYRGNQPQHF
TRBV24-1	-	-	TRBJ1-2	TGTGCCACCACCAGAGGGCCTTGGGGCTACACCTTC	CATTRGPWGYTF
TRBV10-3	-	-	TRBJ1-4	TGTGCCATCAGTGACCCGGAGGGATCTAATGAAAAACTGTTTTTT	CAISDPEGSNEKLFF
TRBV5-8	-	TRBD1	TRBJ1-2	TGTGCCAGCGCATATGACAGGGACTATGGCTACACCTTC	CASAYDRDYGYTF
TRBV4-3	-	TRBD1	TRBJ1-6	TGCGCCAGCAGCCAAGGGACGGGACAGACTTATAATTCACCCCTCCACTTT	CASSQGTGQTYNSPLHF
TRBV28	few	TRBD1	TRBJ2-1	TGTGCCAGCAGGGGGACAGGGTTCAATGAGCAGTTCTTC	CASRGTGFNEQFF
TRBV10-3	-	-	TRBJ1-4	TGTGCCATCAGCCTCCGGCTTGGGCAGAATGAAAAACTGTTTTTT	CAISLRLGQNEKLFF
TRBV7-8	-	-	TRBJ1-2	TGTGCCAGCAGCTTAAGGACGGTTGGGGAGGGTTTGCATGGCTACACCTTC	CASSLRTVGEGLHGYTF
TRBV5-1	-	TRBD1	TRBJ2-7	TGCGCCAGCAGCTTGGGGACAGGGCGGCGCGAGCAGTACTTC	CASSLGTGRREQYF
TRBV18	-	-	TRBJ1-3	TGTGCCAGCTCCGCCGGGACAACCAACTCTGGAAACACCATATATTTT	CASSAGTTNSGNTIYF
TRBV5-1	-	-	TRBJ1-2	TGCGCCAGCAGCTTGGATGACAGGAACTATGGCTACACCTTC	CASSLDDRNYGYTF
TRBV5-1	-	-	TRBJ2-7	TGCGCCAGCACCATAATTCCCGGGACACCGACACCCTACGAGCAGTACTTC	CASTIIPGTPTPYEQYF
TRBV3-1/TRBV3-2	-	TRBD1	TRBJ1-1	TGTGCCAGCAGCTTCCGGACAGGCGGCACTGAAGCTTTCTTT	CASSFRTGGTEAFF
TRBV24-1	-	-	TRBJ2-1	TGTGCCACCGCCCGTCCCGGGGGTAGTGAGCAGTTCTTC	CATARPGGSEQFF
TRBV18	-	-	TRBJ2-7	TGTGCCAGCTCAGAACACGAATACGAGCAGTACTTC	CASSEHEYEQYF
TRBV4-1	-	-	TRBJ2-7	TGCGCCAGCAGCCACGAATGGCCCCACGAGCAGTACTTC	CASSHEWPHEQYF
TRBV3-1/TRBV3-2	few	TRBD1	TRBJ2-2	TGTGCCAGCAGGCAACAGGGGATCGGGGAGCTGTTTTTT	CASRQQGIGELFF
TRBV3-1/TRBV3-2	-	-	TRBJ1-2	TGTGCCAGCAGCGGCTCAGGGAGGGGAAGGAAAGGCTACACCTTC	CASSGSGRGRKGYTF
TRBV3-1/TRBV3-2	-	-	TRBJ1-1	TGTGCCAGCAGCCAAGCGCCGGGGGAAGCTTTCTTT	CASSQAPGEAFF
TRBV27	-	-	TRBJ2-5	TGTGCCAGCAGTTTATATGCGGGGTCCCAAGAGACCCAGTACTTC	CASSLYAGSQETQYF
TRBV5-4	many	TRBD1	TRBJ1-3	TGTGCCAGCAGCTTCCGGGACAGGGGCTCTGGAAACACCATATATTTT	CASSFRDRGSGNTIYF
TRBV9	-	-	TRBJ2-1	TGTGCCAGCAGCGTAGGTAGCTACAATGAGCAGTTCTTC	CASSVGSYNEQFF
TRBV28	-	-	TRBJ1-5	TGTGCCAGCAGTTTAATGGGGGCGGATCTCAATCAGCCCCAGCATTTT	CASSLMGADLNQPQHF
TRBV7-2	-	-	TRBJ2-7	TGTGCCAGCAGCTCCCTGACAGACTACGAGCAGTACTTC	CASSSLTDYEQYF
TRBV19	-	TRBD1	TRBJ1-5	TGTGCCAGTAGTATGACAGGGGGCGGCGGTCAGCCCCAGCATTTT	CASSMTGGGGQPQHF
TRBV24-1	-	-	TRBJ2-7	TGTGCCACCAGTGACAAGGGGCAGGAGCAGTACTTC	CATSDKGQEQYF
TRBV5-1	-	-	TRBJ2-7	TGCGCCAGCAGCTTGGCCCAAGGGGGCTACGAGCAGTACTTC	CASSLAQGGYEQYF
TRBV19	-	-	TRBJ1-5	TGTGCCAGTAGTATAGCCCCCAGGGAAAGCAATCAGCCCCAGCATTTT	CASSIAPRESNQPQHF
TRBV2	-	-	TRBJ1-5	TGTGCCAGCAGTGAGGAGGGACCACTCTTCAATCAGCCCCAGCATTTT	CASSEEGPLFNQPQHF
TRBV27	-	TRBD1	TRBJ1-5	TGTGCCAGCAGTAGAGGGACAGGGCCGGGCAATCAGCCCCAGCATTTT	CASSRGTGPGNQPQHF
TRBV12-3/TRBV12-4	few	TRBD1	TRBJ1-3	TGTGCCAGCAGTTGGACAGGGGGAAACACCATATATTTT	CASSWTGGNTIYF
TRBV7-6	-	TRBD1	TRBJ1-4	TGTGCCAGCAGCCCAGGGACAGCAGCTGCAACTAATGAAAAACTGTTTTTT	CASSPGTAAATNEKLFF
TRBV2	-	TRBD2	TRBJ2-5	TGTGCCAGCACCGCCCCCGGACAGGGACTAGCGGGGGTACTGGGGACCCAGTACTTC	CASTAPGQGLAGVLGTQYF